This TCR beta chain was captured in a study of blood T cell repertoires in COVID-19. In the study overall: In each case, the material was cDNA or gDNA derived from T cells, B-cell-depleted T cells, or PBMCs.

This clone was detected only a few times. J was trimmed by 2 bases and V by 6 bases; bases with no gene match: 3. Per germline, CDR1 MGHDK and CDR2 SYGVNS. The length of the CDR3 is 14 residues. The assay was immunoSEQ multiplex PCR, and TCRdb's table has in-frame clones only and misses some. The sample has 180,000 or so clones, approximately 89% seen once. The specimen was peripheral blood. The TCR was taken from a woman younger than 45 with acute or convalescent COVID-19. This chain joins TRBV25-1 and TRBJ2-3; 9 positions match TRBD2. The DNA for the CDR3 is TGTGCCAGCAGAGCGGGAGGTTCCACAGATACGCAGTATTTT. This codes for CASRAGGSTDTQYF. The whole variable domain, filled in from reference TRBV25-1 and TRBJ2-3, reads EADIYQTPRYLVIGTGKKITLECSQTMGHDKMYWYQQDPGMELHLIHYSYGVNSTEKGDLSSESTVSRIRTEHFPLTLESARPSHTSQYLCASRAGGSTDTQYFGPGTRLTVL.